A selection of T cell receptor beta chains follows, all from one sample in a study of blood T cell repertoires in COVID-19. Some clones are missing from TCRdb's copy, which holds only in-frame ones; the method was immunoSEQ multiplex PCR. The sample gives 15,000 to 20,000 clones, around 91% of which show up once; around 4.2% is in the top ten. What was sequenced was peripheral blood. The receptor source for this set is a man in his sixties with active COVID-19. CDR3s include the opening cysteine and the closing phenylalanine or tryptophan. Each record gives: V gene, clone size, J gene, D gene, CDR3 protein, CDR3 DNA. The D gene is left open where the match is weak. Some rows have no size entry. The others give once, few or many, or a class for an expanded clone.

V gene: TRBV10-3
clone size: -
J gene: TRBJ1-4
D gene: -
CDR3 protein: CAISEGRRTPQNEKLFF
CDR3 DNA: TGTGCCATCAGTGAGGGAAGGAGGACGCCCCAGAATGAAAAACTGTTTTTT

V gene: TRBV11-1
clone size: -
J gene: TRBJ2-4
D gene: -
CDR3 protein: CASSGHRENIQYF
CDR3 DNA: TGTGCCAGCAGCGGGCACAGGGAAAACATTCAGTACTTC

V gene: TRBV11-1
clone size: -
J gene: TRBJ2-5
D gene: -
CDR3 protein: CASSLESGTPLETQYF
CDR3 DNA: TGTGCCAGCAGCTTAGAATCAGGGACACCCCTAGAGACCCAGTACTTC

V gene: TRBV5-4
clone size: -
J gene: TRBJ2-6
D gene: -
CDR3 protein: CASTAAGLGSGANVLTF
CDR3 DNA: TGTGCCAGCACCGCGGCCGGACTGGGCTCTGGGGCCAACGTCCTGACTTTC

V gene: TRBV19
clone size: -
J gene: TRBJ1-1
D gene: -
CDR3 protein: CASIPREGMNTEAFF
CDR3 DNA: TGTGCCAGTATCCCCAGGGAAGGGATGAACACTGAAGCTTTCTTT

V gene: TRBV29-1
clone size: -
J gene: TRBJ1-1
D gene: TRBD1
CDR3 protein: CSVGGGYTEAFF
CDR3 DNA: TGCAGCGTCGGAGGGGGCTACACTGAAGCTTTCTTT

V gene: TRBV27
clone size: once
J gene: TRBJ2-5
D gene: -
CDR3 protein: CATKPQGTEETQYF
CDR3 DNA: TGTGCCACCAAGCCCCAGGGTACGGAAGAGACCCAGTACTTC

V gene: TRBV5-6
clone size: -
J gene: TRBJ2-7
D gene: -
CDR3 protein: CASSLAGSGDPYEQYF
CDR3 DNA: TGTGCCAGCAGCTTGGCCGGATCGGGGGACCCCTACGAGCAGTACTTC

V gene: TRBV27
clone size: -
J gene: TRBJ1-2
D gene: -
CDR3 protein: CASSPHSGLYGYTF
CDR3 DNA: TGTGCCAGCAGCCCTCATAGTGGTCTCTATGGCTACACCTTC

V gene: TRBV10-2
clone size: -
J gene: TRBJ2-7
D gene: -
CDR3 protein: CASSESWPTSYEQYF
CDR3 DNA: TGCGCCAGCAGTGAGTCTTGGCCCACAAGCTACGAGCAGTACTTC

V gene: TRBV2
clone size: once
J gene: TRBJ2-7
D gene: -
CDR3 protein: CASTPLLVGDEQYF
CDR3 DNA: TGTGCCAGCACCCCGTTACTAGTCGGCGACGAGCAGTACTTC

V gene: TRBV10-3
clone size: -
J gene: TRBJ1-5
D gene: -
CDR3 protein: CAISESGDQPQHF
CDR3 DNA: TGTGCCATCAGTGAGTCCGGAGATCAGCCCCAGCATTTT

V gene: TRBV6-5
clone size: -
J gene: TRBJ2-3
D gene: -
CDR3 protein: CASRYGHRGDTQYF
CDR3 DNA: TGTGCCAGCAGATACGGACATCGAGGAGATACGCAGTATTTT

V gene: TRBV19
clone size: -
J gene: TRBJ2-1
D gene: TRBD2
CDR3 protein: CASSIAAGGWNEQFF
CDR3 DNA: TGTGCCAGTAGTATTGCCGCGGGGGGGTGGAATGAGCAGTTCTTC

V gene: TRBV6-5
clone size: -
J gene: TRBJ2-4
D gene: -
CDR3 protein: CASSSNRRIAKNIQYF
CDR3 DNA: TGTGCCAGCAGTTCTAACAGGCGGATAGCCAAAAACATTCAGTACTTC

V gene: TRBV3-1/TRBV3-2
clone size: -
J gene: TRBJ2-1
D gene: -
CDR3 protein: CASSRVLGAQQFF
CDR3 DNA: TGTGCCAGCAGCCGCGTTCTAGGCGCCCAGCAGTTCTTC

V gene: TRBV10-2
clone size: once
J gene: TRBJ2-1
D gene: TRBD2
CDR3 protein: CASSVLAGGYNEQFF
CDR3 DNA: TGCGCCAGCAGTGTTTTAGCGGGGGGCTACAATGAGCAGTTCTTC

V gene: TRBV7-6
clone size: -
J gene: TRBJ2-1
D gene: TRBD2
CDR3 protein: CASSVQAGGAYNEQFF
CDR3 DNA: TGTGCCAGCAGCGTGCAAGCGGGGGGTGCCTACAATGAGCAGTTCTTC

V gene: TRBV7-9
clone size: -
J gene: TRBJ1-1
D gene: TRBD1
CDR3 protein: CASSLADRGDTEAFF
CDR3 DNA: TGTGCCAGCAGCTTAGCGGACAGGGGCGACACTGAAGCTTTCTTT

V gene: TRBV5-1
clone size: -
J gene: TRBJ2-3
D gene: -
CDR3 protein: CASSRDISTDTQYF
CDR3 DNA: TGCGCCAGCAGCCGGGACATTAGCACAGATACGCAGTATTTT

V gene: TRBV7-2
clone size: -
J gene: TRBJ2-3
D gene: -
CDR3 protein: CASSLVAGTDTQYF
CDR3 DNA: TGTGCCAGCAGCTTAGTCGCGGGGACAGATACGCAGTATTTT

V gene: TRBV6-5
clone size: -
J gene: TRBJ2-7
D gene: -
CDR3 protein: CASTQRAGRYEQYF
CDR3 DNA: TGTGCCAGCACTCAGCGGGCTGGAAGGTACGAGCAGTACTTC

V gene: TRBV29-1
clone size: -
J gene: TRBJ2-5
D gene: -
CDR3 protein: CSAPKAGARGTQYF
CDR3 DNA: TGCAGCGCCCCCAAGGCGGGGGCCCGGGGGACCCAGTACTTC

V gene: TRBV19
clone size: once
J gene: TRBJ2-2
D gene: TRBD1
CDR3 protein: CASSWRTGGTGELFF
CDR3 DNA: TGTGCCAGTAGTTGGAGGACAGGGGGGACCGGGGAGCTGTTTTTT

V gene: TRBV7-3
clone size: -
J gene: TRBJ2-1
D gene: -
CDR3 protein: CASSFQGHSYNEQFF
CDR3 DNA: TGTGCCAGCAGCTTTCAGGGACACTCCTACAATGAGCAGTTCTTC

V gene: TRBV4-2
clone size: -
J gene: TRBJ2-7
D gene: TRBD2
CDR3 protein: CASSQDLAGLSYEQYF
CDR3 DNA: TGTGCCAGCAGCCAAGATCTAGCGGGCCTCTCCTACGAGCAGTACTTC

V gene: TRBV5-1
clone size: -
J gene: TRBJ2-1
D gene: TRBD2
CDR3 protein: CASSLSSGGFVEQFF
CDR3 DNA: TGCGCCAGCAGCTTGTCCTCCGGGGGGTTCGTTGAGCAGTTCTTC

V gene: TRBV9
clone size: -
J gene: TRBJ1-3
D gene: -
CDR3 protein: CASSKNSGNTIYF
CDR3 DNA: TGTGCCAGTTCCAAAAACTCTGGAAACACCATATATTTT

V gene: TRBV5-4
clone size: -
J gene: TRBJ2-3
D gene: TRBD2
CDR3 protein: CASSPTAGGTDTQYF
CDR3 DNA: TGTGCCAGCAGCCCGACGGCGGGGGGCACAGATACGCAGTATTTT

V gene: TRBV10-3
clone size: once
J gene: TRBJ1-1
D gene: -
CDR3 protein: CAMRESNTEAFF
CDR3 DNA: TGTGCCATGAGGGAATCGAACACTGAAGCTTTCTTT

V gene: TRBV28
clone size: -
J gene: TRBJ1-2
D gene: -
CDR3 protein: CASSVYGDYYGYTF
CDR3 DNA: TGTGCCAGCAGTGTCTACGGGGATTACTATGGCTACACCTTC

V gene: TRBV19
clone size: -
J gene: TRBJ1-2
D gene: TRBD1
CDR3 protein: CACSTGANYGYTF
CDR3 DNA: TGTGCCTGCTCGACAGGGGCTAACTATGGCTACACCTTC

V gene: TRBV15
clone size: -
J gene: TRBJ1-2
D gene: -
CDR3 protein: CATSRDSTAYGYTF
CDR3 DNA: TGTGCCACCAGCAGAGATTCGACAGCCTATGGCTACACCTTC

V gene: TRBV3-1/TRBV3-2
clone size: -
J gene: TRBJ1-6
D gene: -
CDR3 protein: CASSQQGFNSPLHF
CDR3 DNA: TGTGCCAGCAGCCAACAGGGTTTTAATTCACCCCTCCACTTT

V gene: TRBV5-4
clone size: once
J gene: TRBJ2-3
D gene: -
CDR3 protein: CASSLPIGGLSGDTQYF
CDR3 DNA: TGTGCCAGCAGCCTCCCGATTGGCGGCTTGTCCGGGGATACGCAGTATTTT